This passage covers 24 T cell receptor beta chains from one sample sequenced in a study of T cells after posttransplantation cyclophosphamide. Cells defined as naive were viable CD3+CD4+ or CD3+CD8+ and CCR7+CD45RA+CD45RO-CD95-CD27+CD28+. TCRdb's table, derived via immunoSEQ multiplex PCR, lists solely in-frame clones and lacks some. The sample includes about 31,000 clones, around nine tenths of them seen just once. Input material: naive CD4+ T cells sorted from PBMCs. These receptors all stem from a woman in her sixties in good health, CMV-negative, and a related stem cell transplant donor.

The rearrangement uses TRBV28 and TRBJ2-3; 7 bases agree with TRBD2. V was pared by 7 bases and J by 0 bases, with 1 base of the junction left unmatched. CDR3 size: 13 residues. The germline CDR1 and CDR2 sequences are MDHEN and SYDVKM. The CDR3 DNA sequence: TGTGCCAGCAAGGGACTAAGCACAGATACGCAGTATTTT. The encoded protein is CASKGLSTDTQYF.

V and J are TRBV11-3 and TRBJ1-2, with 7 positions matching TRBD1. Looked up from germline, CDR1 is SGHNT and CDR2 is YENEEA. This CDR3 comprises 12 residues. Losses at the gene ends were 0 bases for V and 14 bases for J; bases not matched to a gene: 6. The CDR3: CASSLEGGRVTF. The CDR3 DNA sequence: TGTGCCAGCAGCTTAGAAGGGGGCAGGGTAACCTTC.

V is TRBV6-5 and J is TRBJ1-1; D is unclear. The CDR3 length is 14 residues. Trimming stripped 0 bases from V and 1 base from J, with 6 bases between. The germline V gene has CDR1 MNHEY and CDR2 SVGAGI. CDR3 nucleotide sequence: TGTGCCAGCAGTTACTCCCCAGGGAACACTGAAGCTTTCTTT. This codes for CASSYSPGNTEAFF.

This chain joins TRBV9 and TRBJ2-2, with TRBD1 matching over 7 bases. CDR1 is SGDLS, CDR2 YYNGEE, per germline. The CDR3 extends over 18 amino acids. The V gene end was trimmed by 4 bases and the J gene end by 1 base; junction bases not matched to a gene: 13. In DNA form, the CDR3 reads TGTGCCAGCAGCTCACGGCCTCCGGGACAGTTGAACACCGGGGAGCTGTTTTTT. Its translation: CASSSRPPGQLNTGELFF.

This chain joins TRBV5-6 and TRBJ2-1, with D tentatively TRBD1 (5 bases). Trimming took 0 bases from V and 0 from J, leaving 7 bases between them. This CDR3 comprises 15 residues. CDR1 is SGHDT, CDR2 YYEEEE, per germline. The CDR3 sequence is CASSLGGPSYNEQFF. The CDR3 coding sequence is TGTGCCAGCAGCTTGGGGGGCCCCTCCTACAATGAGCAGTTCTTC.

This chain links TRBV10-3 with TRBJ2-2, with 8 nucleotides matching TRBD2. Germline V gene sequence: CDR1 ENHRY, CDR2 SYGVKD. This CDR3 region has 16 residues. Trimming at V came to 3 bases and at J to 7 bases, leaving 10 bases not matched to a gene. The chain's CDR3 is CAISDRGGGSLGELFF. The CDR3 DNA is TGTGCCATCAGTGACCGGGGGGGTGGCTCCCTCGGGGAGCTGTTTTTT.

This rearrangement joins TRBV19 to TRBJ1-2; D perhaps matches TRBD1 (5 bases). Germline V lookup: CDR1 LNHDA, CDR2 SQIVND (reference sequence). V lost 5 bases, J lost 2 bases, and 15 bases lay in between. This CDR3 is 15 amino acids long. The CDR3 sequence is CASSVHGPGNYGYTF. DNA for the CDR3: TGTGCCAGTAGTGTCCACGGACCAGGGAACTATGGCTACACCTTC.

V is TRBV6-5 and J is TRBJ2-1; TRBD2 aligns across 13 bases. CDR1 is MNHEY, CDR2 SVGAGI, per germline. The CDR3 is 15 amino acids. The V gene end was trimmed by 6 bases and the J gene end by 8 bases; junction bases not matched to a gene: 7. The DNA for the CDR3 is TGTGCCAGCAGCCATTGGACTAGCGGGAGCCATGAGCAGTTCTTC. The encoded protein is CASSHWTSGSHEQFF.

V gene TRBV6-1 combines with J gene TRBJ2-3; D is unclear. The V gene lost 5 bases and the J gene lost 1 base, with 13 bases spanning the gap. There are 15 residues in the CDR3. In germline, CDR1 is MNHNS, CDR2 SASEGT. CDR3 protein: CASSITHTRTDTQYF. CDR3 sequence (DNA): TGTGCCAGCAGTATAACCCACACCCGCACAGATACGCAGTATTTT.

The CDR3 here is CASSLHPRGGTSTDTQYF. DNA of the CDR3: TGTGCCAGCAGCCTTCACCCGAGGGGGGGGACTAGCACAGATACGCAGTATTTT. The chain uses TRBV7-2 and TRBJ2-3; a weak D match, TRBD2 (7 bases). This CDR3 is 18 amino acids long. The V end was cut by 5 bases, the J end by 0 bases, with 21 bases between. Looked up from germline, CDR1 is SGHTA and CDR2 is FQGNSA.

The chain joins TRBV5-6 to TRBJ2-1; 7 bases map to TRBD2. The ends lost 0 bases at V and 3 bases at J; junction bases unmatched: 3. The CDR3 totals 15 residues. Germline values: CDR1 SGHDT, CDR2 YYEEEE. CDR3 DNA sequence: TGTGCCAGCAGCTTGGTGGGGGGGGGCTACAATGAGCAGTTCTTC. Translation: CASSLVGGGYNEQFF.

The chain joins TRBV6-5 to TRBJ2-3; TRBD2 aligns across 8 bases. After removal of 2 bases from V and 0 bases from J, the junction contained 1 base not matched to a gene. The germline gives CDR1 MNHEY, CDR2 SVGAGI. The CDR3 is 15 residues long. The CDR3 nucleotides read TGTGCCAGCAGTTACGCTAGCGGGAGCACAGATACGCAGTATTTT. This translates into CASSYASGSTDTQYF.

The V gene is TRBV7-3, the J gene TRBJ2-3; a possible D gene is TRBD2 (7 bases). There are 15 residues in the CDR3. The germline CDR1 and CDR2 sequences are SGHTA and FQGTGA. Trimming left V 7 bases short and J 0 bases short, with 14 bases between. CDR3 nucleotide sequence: TGTGCCAGCAAAAAGGGGGGGTTTAGCACAGATACGCAGTATTTT. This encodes CASKKGGFSTDTQYF.

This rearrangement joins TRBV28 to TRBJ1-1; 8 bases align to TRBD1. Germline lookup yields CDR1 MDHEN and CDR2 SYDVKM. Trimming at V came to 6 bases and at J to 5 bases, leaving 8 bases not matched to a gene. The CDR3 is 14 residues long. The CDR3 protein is CASRTGQGLTEAFF. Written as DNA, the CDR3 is TGTGCCAGCAGAACCGGACAGGGCCTGACTGAAGCTTTCTTT.

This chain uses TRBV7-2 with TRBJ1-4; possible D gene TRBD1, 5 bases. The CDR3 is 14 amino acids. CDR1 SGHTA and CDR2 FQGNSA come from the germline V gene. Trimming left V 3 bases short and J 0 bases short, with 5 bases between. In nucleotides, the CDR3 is TGTGCCAGCAGCTTCAGGGCAACTAATGAAAAACTGTTTTTT. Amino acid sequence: CASSFRATNEKLFF.

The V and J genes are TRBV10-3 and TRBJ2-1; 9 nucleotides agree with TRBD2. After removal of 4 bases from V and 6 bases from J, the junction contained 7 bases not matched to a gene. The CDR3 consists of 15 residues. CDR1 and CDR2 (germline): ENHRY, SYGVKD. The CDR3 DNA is TGTGCCATCAGTGGACTAGCGGAGGGGGTCAATGAGCAGTTCTTC. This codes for CAISGLAEGVNEQFF.

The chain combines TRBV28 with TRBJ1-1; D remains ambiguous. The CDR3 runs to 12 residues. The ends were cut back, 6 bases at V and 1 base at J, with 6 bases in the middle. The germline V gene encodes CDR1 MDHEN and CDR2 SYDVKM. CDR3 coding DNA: TGTGCCAGCAGCACGGGGAACACTGAAGCTTTCTTT. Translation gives CASSTGNTEAFF. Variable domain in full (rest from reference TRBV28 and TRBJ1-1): DVKVTQSSRYLVKRTGEKVFLECVQDMDHENMFWYRQDPGLGLRLIYFSYDVKMKEKGDIPEGYSVSREKKERFSLILESASTNQTSMYLCASSTGNTEAFFGQGTRLTVV.

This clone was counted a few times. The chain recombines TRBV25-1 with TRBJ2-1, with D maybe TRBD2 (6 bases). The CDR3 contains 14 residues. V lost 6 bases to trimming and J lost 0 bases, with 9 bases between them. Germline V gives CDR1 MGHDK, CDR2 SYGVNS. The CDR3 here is CASRSGSSYNEQFF. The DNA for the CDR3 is TGTGCCAGCAGATCCGGGAGCTCCTACAATGAGCAGTTCTTC.

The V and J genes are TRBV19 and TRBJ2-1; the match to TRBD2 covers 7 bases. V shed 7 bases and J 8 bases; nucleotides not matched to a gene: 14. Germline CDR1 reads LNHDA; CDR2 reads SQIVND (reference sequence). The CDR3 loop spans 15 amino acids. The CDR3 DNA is TGTGCCAGTACCTCTACTAGCGTCCGAAAGGATGAGCAGTTCTTC. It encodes CASTSTSVRKDEQFF.

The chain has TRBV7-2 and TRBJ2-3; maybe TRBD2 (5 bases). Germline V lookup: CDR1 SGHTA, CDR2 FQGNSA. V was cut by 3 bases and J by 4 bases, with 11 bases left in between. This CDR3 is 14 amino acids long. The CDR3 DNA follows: TGTGCCAGCAGCTTTCGGGGTCTCCCAGATACGCAGTATTTT. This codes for CASSFRGLPDTQYF.

DNA for the CDR3: TGTGCCACCGGAGGGACAGCCTATAATTCACCCCTCCACTTT. Its protein product is CATGGTAYNSPLHF. The chain recombines TRBV27 with TRBJ1-6; 7 nucleotides align to TRBD1. The V gene's germline CDR1 is MNHEY and CDR2 SMNVEV (reference sequence). The CDR3 extends over 14 amino acids. J was trimmed by 2 bases and V by 10 bases; bases with no gene match: 5.

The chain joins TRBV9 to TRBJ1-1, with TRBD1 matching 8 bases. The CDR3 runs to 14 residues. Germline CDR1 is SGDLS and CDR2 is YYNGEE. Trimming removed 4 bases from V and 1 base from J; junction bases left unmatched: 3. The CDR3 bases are TGTGCCAGCAGCATCGGGACAGGGAACACTGAAGCTTTCTTT. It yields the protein CASSIGTGNTEAFF. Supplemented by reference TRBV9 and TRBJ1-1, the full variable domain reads DSGVTQTPKHLITATGQRVTLRCSPRSGDLSVYWYQQSLDQGLQFLIQYYNGEERAKGNILERFSAQQFPDLHSELNLSSLELGDSALYFCASSIGTGNTEAFFGQGTRLTVV.

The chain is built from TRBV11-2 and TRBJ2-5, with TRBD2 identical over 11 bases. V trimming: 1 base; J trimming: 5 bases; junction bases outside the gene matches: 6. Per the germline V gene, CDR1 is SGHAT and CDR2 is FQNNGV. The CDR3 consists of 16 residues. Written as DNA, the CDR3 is TGTGCCAGCAGCTTAGTGTTAGCGGGAGGGAGCGAGACCCAGTACTTC. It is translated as CASSLVLAGGSETQYF.

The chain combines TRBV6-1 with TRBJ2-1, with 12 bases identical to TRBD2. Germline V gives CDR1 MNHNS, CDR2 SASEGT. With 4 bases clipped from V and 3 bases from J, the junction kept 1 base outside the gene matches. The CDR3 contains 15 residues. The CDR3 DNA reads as TGTGCCAGCAGTGGGACTAGCGGGAACTACAATGAGCAGTTCTTC. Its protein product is CASSGTSGNYNEQFF.